This T cell receptor (beta chain) was found in a study of T cells in tumors after PD-1 blockade. Study-wide background: A subset received ongoing vismodegib 150 mg daily alongside anti-PD-1 therapy. General study results and limits: Some novel exhausted tumor clones appeared in pre-treatment blood, suggesting peripheral recruitment.

Input was 616 ng to 6,004 ng of genomic DNA from tumor or blood. Comments on this clone: Its antigen remains unknown.

Some clones are missing from TCRdb's copy, which holds only in-frame ones; the method was immunoSEQ multiplex PCR. This table has tens of thousands of clones, around two thirds appearing once. The germline V gene encodes CDR1 SGHNT and CDR2 YYREEE (reference sequence). The V end was cut by 0 bases, the J end by 2 bases, with 5 bases between. CDR3 length: 13 residues. The sequence was obtained from a human donor with basal cell carcinoma. The V gene is TRBV5-4, the J gene TRBJ1-2, with D uncertain. Sequences were derived from PBMCs, sampled after anti-PD-1 treatment. The CDR3 nucleotides read TGTGCCAGCAGCTTGGACGGGAACTATGGCTACACCTTC. It specifies CASSLDGNYGYTF.